Listed below are T cell receptor beta chains from one sample, sequenced in a study of response to subunit inactivated influenza vaccine. From the RT-PCR reads, TCRdb called clonotypes with MiXCR, one entry per CDR3 protein. The sample has a few hundred thousand distinct CDR3 sequences, around 15% seen once; the top ten hold around 10%. This specimen was PBMCs from blood, taken approximately 13 days after vaccination. These receptors all come from a man aged 50 to 60 who received an inactivated influenza vaccine. CDR3s include the opening cysteine and the closing phenylalanine or tryptophan. A D gene is named only where the DNA matches it firmly. The size of a clone is reported for some rows only, either as once, few or many, or as a class for expanded clones.

clone_size	v_call	d_call	j_call	cdr3_nt	cdr3_aa
few	TRBV7-9	.	TRBJ2-2	TGTGCCAGCAGCCGGACTCCCGGGGAGCTGTTTTTT	CASSRTPGELFF
.	TRBV18	.	TRBJ1-1	TGTGCCAGCTCACCGAGCAGTATGAACACTGAAGCTTTCTTT	CASSPSSMNTEAFF
.	TRBV6-2/TRBV6-3	.	TRBJ2-3	TGTGCCAGCAAATGGGACTCCCTATCCACAGATACGCAGTATTTT	CASKWDSLSTDTQYF
.	TRBV20-1	.	TRBJ2-2	TGCAGTGCTAGGGAGGGGGCGCGCACCGGGGAGCTGTTTTTT	CSAREGARTGELFF
.	TRBV20-1	TRBD2	TRBJ2-5	TGCAGTGCAAGACTAGCGGGAAAATGGGAGACCCAGTACTTC	CSARLAGKWETQYF
many	TRBV14	.	TRBJ2-3	TGTGCCAGCAGCATAGAGCCAGATACGCAGTATTTT	CASSIEPDTQYF
many	TRBV5-1	.	TRBJ2-2	TGCGCCAGCAGCTTGGGGACGAACACCGGGGAGCTGTTTTTT	CASSLGTNTGELFF
many	TRBV5-1	TRBD1	TRBJ2-1	TGCGCCAGCAGCTCGGAGGCAGGGGGATACAATGAGCAGTTCTTC	CASSSEAGGYNEQFF
.	TRBV24-1	.	TRBJ2-7	TGTGCCACCAGTTCGGGGGACTCCTACGAGCAGTACTTC	CATSSGDSYEQYF
.	TRBV28	TRBD2	TRBJ2-7	TGTGCCAGCAGTTGGGTAGGACTAGCGGGAGGGTCGAGCTCCTACGAGCAGTACTTC	CASSWVGLAGGSSSYEQYF
.	TRBV11-3	.	TRBJ2-1	TGTGCCAGCAGCTTAACCGGGGTGGGGAACAATGAGCAGTTCTTC	CASSLTGVGNNEQFF
few	TRBV7-3	.	TRBJ2-1	TGTGCCAGCAGCTTCGTGACTAGCTCCTACAATGAGCAGTTCTTC	CASSFVTSSYNEQFF
.	TRBV29-1	.	TRBJ2-7	TGCAGCGTTGAGGTGGACTCTTCCTACGAGCAGTACTTC	CSVEVDSSYEQYF
.	TRBV7-2	.	TRBJ1-2	TGTGCCAGCAGCTTAGTACAGAAGTATGGCTACACCTTC	CASSLVQKYGYTF
.	TRBV2	.	TRBJ2-5	TGTGCCAGCAGTGAAGCCAACCAGGGGCTAGAGACCCAGTACTTC	CASSEANQGLETQYF
.	TRBV3-1	.	TRBJ2-7	TGTGCCAGCAGCCAGCAGGGCAACTACGAGCAGTACTTC	CASSQQGNYEQYF
few	TRBV20-1	TRBD1	TRBJ2-1	TGCAGTGCTAGAATGACAGGGCTGTACAATGAGCAGTTCTTC	CSARMTGLYNEQFF
.	TRBV14	.	TRBJ1-2	TGTGCCAGCAGCGTTGCCTTTAACTATGGCTACACCTTC	CASSVAFNYGYTF
few	TRBV4-2	TRBD1	TRBJ2-7	TGTGCCAGCAGCCAAGATCGTACAGGGGCCGTCTACGAGCAGTACTTC	CASSQDRTGAVYEQYF
many	TRBV20-1	.	TRBJ1-2	TGCAGTGCTAGAACCCTCATGGAGGGCTACACCTTC	CSARTLMEGYTF
.	TRBV7-2	TRBD1	TRBJ2-7	TGTGCCAGCAGCCCCGGGTGGGACAGGGGTTACGAGCAGTACTTC	CASSPGWDRGYEQYF
many	TRBV20-1	.	TRBJ2-1	TGCAGTGCTAGAGTTATAGCTCTCGCCGACGGCTACAATGAGCAGTTCTTC	CSARVIALADGYNEQFF
few	TRBV7-2	.	TRBJ1-5	TGTGCCAGCAGCTTAGTGGACAGCCAAAATCAGCCCCAGCATTTT	CASSLVDSQNQPQHF
few	TRBV3-1	TRBD1	TRBJ1-1	TGTGCCAGCAGCCAAACCTGGACAGGTAAAGCTTTCTTT	CASSQTWTGKAFF
.	TRBV7-2	.	TRBJ1-3	TGTGCCAGCAGCTTAGCTTTGGGACTCGGAAACACCATATATTTT	CASSLALGLGNTIYF
.	TRBV12-3/TRBV12-4	.	TRBJ2-6	TGTGCCAGCAGTTTCGGGGGGCTTGGGGCCAACGTCCTGACTTTC	CASSFGGLGANVLTF
few	TRBV5-6	TRBD1	TRBJ2-1	TGTGCCAGCAGCTTGGGACAGGGGCGCGTCGATGAGCAGTTCTTC	CASSLGQGRVDEQFF
few	TRBV7-9	TRBD2	TRBJ2-3	TGTGCCAGCAGCTCGTCTAGCGGGACTAGCACAGATACGCAGTATTTT	CASSSSSGTSTDTQYF
.	TRBV4-3	.	TRBJ1-5	TGCGCCAGCAGCACGACGGTGTATAGCAATCAGCCCCAGCATTTT	CASSTTVYSNQPQHF
few	TRBV24-1	.	TRBJ2-5	TGTGCCACCAGTGCCGCAGGGACCTCCCAAGAGACCCAGTACTTC	CATSAAGTSQETQYF
.	TRBV20-1	TRBD1	TRBJ1-3	TGCAGTGCTGAAACAGACAGGGCTGGAAACACCATATATTTT	CSAETDRAGNTIYF
few	TRBV24-1	.	TRBJ2-7	TGTGCCACCGACTTCGAAGGGCTCCCCAAAGACGAGCAGTACTTC	CATDFEGLPKDEQYF
.	TRBV12-3/TRBV12-4	.	TRBJ2-7	TGTGCCAGCAGTCCTCGGCGGCTAGGGGCGAATCACGAGCAGTACTTC	CASSPRRLGANHEQYF
.	TRBV10-3	.	TRBJ2-7	TGTGCCATCAGTGAAGAGGTCGAAGGACGTAGAGAGCAGTACTTC	CAISEEVEGRREQYF
few	TRBV6-4	TRBD2	TRBJ2-1	TGTGCCAGCAGTGACTTCGGGGGGGTGCAGTTCTTC	CASSDFGGVQFF
few	TRBV12-3/TRBV12-4	.	TRBJ2-5	TGTGCCAGCAGTTTGTGGGGTCCCGGGGAGACCCAGTACTTC	CASSLWGPGETQYF
few	TRBV7-8	.	TRBJ1-2	TGTGCCAGCAGCTTAGGAGTCTCCAGCTATGGCTACACCTTC	CASSLGVSSYGYTF
.	TRBV10-3	.	TRBJ2-1	TGTGCCATCAGTGAGGTGCCCCCTAAGGAGCAGTTCTTC	CAISEVPPKEQFF
.	TRBV4-1	TRBD2	TRBJ2-1	TGCGCCAGCAGCCCCGAGATTCCGGGACTAGCGAACTATGAGCAGTTCTTC	CASSPEIPGLANYEQFF
many	TRBV28	.	TRBJ2-1	TGTGCCAGCAGTGGCGGGGCGCTGAATGAGCAGTTCTTC	CASSGGALNEQFF
many	TRBV15	.	TRBJ2-7	TGTGCCACCAGCAGAGCTGGCGGAACCTACGAGCAGTACTTC	CATSRAGGTYEQYF